The clone carrying this T cell receptor beta chain has just a few counts. What it binds is unknown. The time point denotes: newly diagnosed GD, antithyroid drugs for less than 3 months. TCR sequences were obtained from RNA taken from PBMCs. Per germline, CDR1 MNHNS and CDR2 SASEGT. V shed 7 bases and J shed 2 bases, with 18 bases lying between them. The CDR3 has 16 amino acids. Assembly of TCR beta libraries relied on iRepertoire HTBI primers together with Arm-PCR of CDR3 regions. Each CDR3 protein is one row after TCRdb ran MiXCR on the multiplex PCR reads. The sample contains roughly 560,000 distinct CDR3 sequences, approximately 12% of which appear only once. This entry comes from a study of regulatory T cells in long-lasting Graves disease. As for the study in general: Antithyroid drug exposure in newly diagnosed Graves' patients had lasted under 3 months. General study results and limits: The study found persistent patients shared more public clonotypes (approximately 2,700) than new patients (about 880).

The sample was also reused in another study, on T cells in Graves' hyperthyroidism and ophthalmopathy.

The origin of this receptor is a young woman with Graves disease. The chain uses TRBV6-1 and TRBJ1-3; D remains unclear. This sample comprised peripheral blood mononuclear cells (PBMCs), obtained at new diagnosis, from a patient treated with antithyroid drugs. CDR3 residues: CASTLAGQEAGNTIYF. CDR3 DNA: TGTGCCAGCACCTTAGCCGGTCAAGAGGCTGGAAACACCATATATTTT.